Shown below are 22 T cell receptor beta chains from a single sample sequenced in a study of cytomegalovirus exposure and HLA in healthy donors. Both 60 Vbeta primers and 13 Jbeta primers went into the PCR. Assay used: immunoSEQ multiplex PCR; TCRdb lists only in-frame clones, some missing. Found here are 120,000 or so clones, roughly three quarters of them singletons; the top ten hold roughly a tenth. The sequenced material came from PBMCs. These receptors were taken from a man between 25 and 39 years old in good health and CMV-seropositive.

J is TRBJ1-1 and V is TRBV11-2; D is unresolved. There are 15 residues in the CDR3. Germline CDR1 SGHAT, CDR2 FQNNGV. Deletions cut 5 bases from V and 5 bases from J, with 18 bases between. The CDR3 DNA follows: TGTGCCAGCAGCGAAACATCAGGCTGGTGGACTGAAGCTTTCTTT. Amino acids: CASSETSGWWTEAFF. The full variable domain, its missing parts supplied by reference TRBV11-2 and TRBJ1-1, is EAGVAQSPRYKIIEKRQSVAFWCNPISGHATLYWYQQILGQGPKLLIQFQNNGVVDDSQLPKDRFSAERLKGVDSTLKIQPAKLEDSAVYLCASSETSGWWTEAFFGQGTRLTVV.

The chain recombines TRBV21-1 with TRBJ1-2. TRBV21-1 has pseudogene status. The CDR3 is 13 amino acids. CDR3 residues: CASSKDRGSGYTF. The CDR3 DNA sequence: TGTGCCAGCAGCAAAGATCGGGGGAGTGGCTACACCTTC.

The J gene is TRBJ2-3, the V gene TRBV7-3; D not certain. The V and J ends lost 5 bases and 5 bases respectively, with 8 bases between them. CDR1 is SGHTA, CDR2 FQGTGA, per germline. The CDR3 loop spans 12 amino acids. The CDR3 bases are TGTGCCAGCAGCCCCCCCGGAGATACGCAGTATTTT. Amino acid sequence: CASSPPGDTQYF.

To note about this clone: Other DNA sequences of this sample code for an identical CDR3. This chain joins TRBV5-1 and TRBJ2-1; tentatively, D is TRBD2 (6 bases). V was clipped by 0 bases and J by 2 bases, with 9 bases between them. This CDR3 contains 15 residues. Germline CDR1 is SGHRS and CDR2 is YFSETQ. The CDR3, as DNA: TGCGCCAGCAGCTTGGGCGGAGGGACCTACAATGAGCAGTTCTTC. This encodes CASSLGGGTYNEQFF.

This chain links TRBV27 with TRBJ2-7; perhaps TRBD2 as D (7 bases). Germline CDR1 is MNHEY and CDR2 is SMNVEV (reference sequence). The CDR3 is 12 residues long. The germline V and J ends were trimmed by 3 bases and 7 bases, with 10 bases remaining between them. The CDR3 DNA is TGTGCCAGCAGTTTCGGGGGGCGAGAGCAGTACTTC. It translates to CASSFGGREQYF.

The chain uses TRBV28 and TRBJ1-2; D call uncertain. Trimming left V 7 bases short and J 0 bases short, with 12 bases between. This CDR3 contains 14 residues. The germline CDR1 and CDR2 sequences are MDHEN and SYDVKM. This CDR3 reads CASTLLRANYGYTF. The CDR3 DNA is TGTGCCAGCACCCTTCTACGAGCTAACTATGGCTACACCTTC.

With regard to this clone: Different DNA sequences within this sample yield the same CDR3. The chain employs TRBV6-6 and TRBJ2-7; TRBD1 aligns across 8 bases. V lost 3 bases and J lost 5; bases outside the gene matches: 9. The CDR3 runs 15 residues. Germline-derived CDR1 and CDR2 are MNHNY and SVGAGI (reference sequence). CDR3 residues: CASSYLTGVGHEQYF. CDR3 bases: TGTGCCAGCAGTTATCTGACAGGGGTGGGGCACGAGCAGTACTTC.

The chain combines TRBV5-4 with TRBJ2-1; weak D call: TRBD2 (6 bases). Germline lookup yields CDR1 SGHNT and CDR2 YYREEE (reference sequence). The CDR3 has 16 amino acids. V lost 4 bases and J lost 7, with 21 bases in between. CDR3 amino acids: CASSPGGDALGNEQFF. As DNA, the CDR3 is TGTGCCAGCAGCCCCGGGGGAGACGCCCTCGGGAATGAGCAGTTCTTC. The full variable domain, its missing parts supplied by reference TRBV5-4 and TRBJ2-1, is ETGVTQSPTHLIKTRGQQVTLRCSSQSGHNTVSWYQQALGQGPQFIFQYYREEENGRGNFPPRFSGLQFPNYSSELNVNALELDDSALYLCASSPGGDALGNEQFFGPGTRLTVL.

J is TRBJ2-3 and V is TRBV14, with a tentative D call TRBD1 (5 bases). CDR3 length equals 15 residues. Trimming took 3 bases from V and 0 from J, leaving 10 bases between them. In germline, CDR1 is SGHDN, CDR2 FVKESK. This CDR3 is CASSHYQGSTDTQYF. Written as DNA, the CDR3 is TGTGCCAGCAGCCACTATCAGGGAAGCACAGATACGCAGTATTTT. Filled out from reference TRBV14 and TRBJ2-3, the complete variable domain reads EAGVTQFPSHSVIEKGQTVTLRCDPISGHDNLYWYRRVMGKEIKFLLHFVKESKQDESGMPNNRFLAERTGGTYSTLKVQPAELEDSGVYFCASSHYQGSTDTQYFGPGTRLTVL.

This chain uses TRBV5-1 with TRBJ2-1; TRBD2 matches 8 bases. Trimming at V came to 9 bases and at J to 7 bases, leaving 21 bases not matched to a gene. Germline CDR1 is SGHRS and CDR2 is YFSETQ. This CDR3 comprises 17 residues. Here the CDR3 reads CATSVGELAAFTNEQFF. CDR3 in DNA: TGCGCCACCTCAGTAGGGGAACTAGCGGCTTTTACAAATGAGCAGTTCTTC.

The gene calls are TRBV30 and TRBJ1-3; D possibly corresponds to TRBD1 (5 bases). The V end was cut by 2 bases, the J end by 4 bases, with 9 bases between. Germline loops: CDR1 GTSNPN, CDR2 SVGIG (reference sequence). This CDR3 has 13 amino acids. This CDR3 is CAWSQGVGNTIYF. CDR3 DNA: TGTGCCTGGAGTCAAGGGGTGGGAAACACCATATATTTT. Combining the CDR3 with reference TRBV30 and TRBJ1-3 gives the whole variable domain SQTIHQWPATLVQPVGSPLSLECTVEGTSNPNLYWYRQAAGRGLQLLFYSVGIGQISSEVPQNLSASRPQDRQFILSSKKLLLSDSGFYLCAWSQGVGNTIYFGEGSWLTVV.

CDR3 bases: TGTGCCAGCAGCTTGCGGCCGGACACTAACTATGGCTACACCTTC. It specifies CASSLRPDTNYGYTF. The J gene is TRBJ1-2, the V gene TRBV5-4; tentatively, D is TRBD1 (5 bases). The CDR3 extends over 15 amino acids. V lost 1 base, J lost 0 bases, and 10 bases lay in between. CDR1 is SGHNT and CDR2 is YYREEE in the germline V gene (reference sequence).

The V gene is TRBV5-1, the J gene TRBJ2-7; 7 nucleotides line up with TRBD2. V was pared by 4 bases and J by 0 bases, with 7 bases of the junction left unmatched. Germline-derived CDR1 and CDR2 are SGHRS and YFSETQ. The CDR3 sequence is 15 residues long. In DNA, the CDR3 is TGCGCCAGCAGCCGTACTAGCGCGAGCTCCTACGAGCAGTACTTC. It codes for CASSRTSASSYEQYF.

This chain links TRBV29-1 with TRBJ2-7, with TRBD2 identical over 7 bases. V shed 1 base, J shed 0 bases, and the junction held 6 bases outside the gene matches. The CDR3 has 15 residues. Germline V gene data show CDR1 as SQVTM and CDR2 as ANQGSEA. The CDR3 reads CSVEGRGESSYEQYF. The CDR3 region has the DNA TGCAGCGTTGAAGGTCGGGGGGAAAGCTCCTACGAGCAGTACTTC.

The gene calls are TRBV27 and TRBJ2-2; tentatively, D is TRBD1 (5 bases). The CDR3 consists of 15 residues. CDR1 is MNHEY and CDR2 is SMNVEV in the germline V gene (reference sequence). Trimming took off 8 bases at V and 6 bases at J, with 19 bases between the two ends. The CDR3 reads CASPMRQGAAGELFF. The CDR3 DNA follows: TGTGCCAGCCCGATGAGGCAGGGTGCGGCCGGGGAGCTGTTTTTT.

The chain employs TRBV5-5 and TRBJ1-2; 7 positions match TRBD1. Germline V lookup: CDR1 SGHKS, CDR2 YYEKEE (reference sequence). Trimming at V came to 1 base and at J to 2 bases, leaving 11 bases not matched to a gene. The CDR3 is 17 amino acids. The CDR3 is CASSLLDRVLGNYGYTF. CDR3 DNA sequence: TGTGCCAGCAGCTTGCTTGACAGGGTGTTGGGAAACTATGGCTACACCTTC.

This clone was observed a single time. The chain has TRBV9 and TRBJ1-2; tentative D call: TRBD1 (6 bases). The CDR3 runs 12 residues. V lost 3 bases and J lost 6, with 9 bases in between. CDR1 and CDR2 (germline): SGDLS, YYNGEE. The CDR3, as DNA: TGTGCCAGCAGCGCCAGGACAGATGGCTACACCTTC. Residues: CASSARTDGYTF.

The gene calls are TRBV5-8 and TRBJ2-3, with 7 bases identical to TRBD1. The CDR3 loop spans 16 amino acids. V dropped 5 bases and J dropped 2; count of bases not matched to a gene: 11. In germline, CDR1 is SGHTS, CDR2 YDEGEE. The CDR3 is CASSIGQATTTDTQYF. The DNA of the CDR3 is TGTGCCAGCAGTATAGGACAGGCCACTACCACAGATACGCAGTATTTT.

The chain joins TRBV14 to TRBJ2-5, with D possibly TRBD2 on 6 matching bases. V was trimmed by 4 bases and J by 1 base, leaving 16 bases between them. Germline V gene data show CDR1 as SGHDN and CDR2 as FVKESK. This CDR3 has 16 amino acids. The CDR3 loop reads CASSPSRRVAQETQYF. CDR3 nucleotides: TGTGCCAGCAGCCCGTCCCGGAGGGTGGCCCAAGAGACCCAGTACTTC.

The chain's CDR3 is CASAPGVSEQFF. CDR3 coding DNA: TGTGCCAGTGCTCCAGGGGTTAGTGAGCAGTTCTTC. The chain is built from TRBV19 and TRBJ2-1, with D perhaps TRBD1 (6 bases). The V end lost 8 bases, the J end lost 9 bases, and 14 bases lay between the germline ends. Germline assignment: CDR1 LNHDA and CDR2 SQIVND (reference sequence). This CDR3 contains 12 residues.

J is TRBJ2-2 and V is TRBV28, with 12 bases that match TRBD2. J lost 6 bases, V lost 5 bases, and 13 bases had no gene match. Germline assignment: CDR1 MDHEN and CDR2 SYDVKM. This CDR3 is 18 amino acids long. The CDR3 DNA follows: TGTGCCAGCAGTCCCCACCCCGGACTAGCGGGACTCCCCGGGGAGCTGTTTTTT. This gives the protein CASSPHPGLAGLPGELFF.

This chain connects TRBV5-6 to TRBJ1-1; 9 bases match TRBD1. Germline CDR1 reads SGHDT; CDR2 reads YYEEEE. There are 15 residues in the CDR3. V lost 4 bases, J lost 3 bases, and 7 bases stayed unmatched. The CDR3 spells CASSIGTGWDTEAFF. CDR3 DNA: TGTGCCAGCAGCATAGGGACAGGGTGGGACACTGAAGCTTTCTTT.